The source of this T cell receptor beta chain is a study of T cells in tuberculosis. Assay used: immunoSEQ multiplex PCR; TCRdb lists only in-frame clones, some missing. The sample records around 60,000 clones, about 86% being singletons. This CDR3 is built from 14 residues. Germline trimming cut 8 bases from V and 5 bases from J; bases unmatched to any gene: 8. The germline gives CDR1 LGHNA, CDR2 YNFKEQ. After thawing and overnight rest, PBMC were stained with GMM-loaded CD1B tetramer, viability dye and anti-CD3 for sorting. C32 glucose monomycolate from Rhodococcus equi was loaded onto the CD1B tetramers.

Sequencing input: CD1b-GMM tetramer-negative cells sorted from PBMCs. The origin of this receptor is an adult woman with latent tuberculosis. The chain joins TRBV4-2 to TRBJ2-3; 9 nucleotides agree with TRBD2. The CDR3 DNA is TGTGCCAGCGAAGGCGGGGGGGCAGAAGATACGCAGTATTTT. It codes for CASEGGGAEDTQYF.